Listed below are T cell receptor beta chains from one sample, sequenced in a study of shared clonotypes between healthy human individuals. TCRdb's copy holds only in-frame clones and misses some; the assay was immunoSEQ multiplex PCR. This sample has a few hundred thousand clones, with about 96% found just once. Sequenced: naive CD4+ T cells sorted from blood. The origin of the receptors is a woman aged 25 to 39 in good health. Both conserved end residues are part of each CDR3. The D gene is left open where the match is weak. Only part of the rows carry a size: once, few, many, or a class if the clone is expanded.

D gene: -; V gene: TRBV2; J gene: TRBJ1-3; clone size: -; CDR3 protein: CASIWTVGNTIYF; CDR3 DNA: TGTGCCAGCATTTGGACAGTTGGAAACACCATATATTTT
D gene: TRBD1; V gene: TRBV30; J gene: TRBJ1-5; clone size: -; CDR3 protein: CAGTGGAWSNQPQHF; CDR3 DNA: TGTGCAGGGACAGGGGGAGCTTGGAGCAATCAGCCCCAGCATTTT
D gene: TRBD2; V gene: TRBV19; J gene: TRBJ2-1; clone size: -; CDR3 protein: CASSIEGLAGGPAEQFF; CDR3 DNA: TGTGCCAGTAGTATCGAGGGACTAGCGGGAGGGCCAGCTGAGCAGTTCTTC
D gene: -; V gene: TRBV10-2; J gene: TRBJ1-1; clone size: -; CDR3 protein: CASSESRGGTNTEAFF; CDR3 DNA: TGCGCCAGCAGTGAGTCGAGGGGAGGGACGAACACTGAAGCTTTCTTT
D gene: TRBD1; V gene: TRBV28; J gene: TRBJ1-4; clone size: -; CDR3 protein: CASSYYQGGTNEKLFF; CDR3 DNA: TGTGCCAGCTCCTACTATCAGGGGGGAACTAATGAAAAACTGTTTTTT
D gene: TRBD2; V gene: TRBV7-9; J gene: TRBJ2-7; clone size: -; CDR3 protein: CASSSRASGSTGQPYEQYF; CDR3 DNA: TGTGCCAGCAGCTCCCGGGCTAGCGGGAGTACGGGGCAGCCCTACGAGCAGTACTTC
D gene: -; V gene: TRBV10-2; J gene: TRBJ2-2; clone size: once; CDR3 protein: CASSTGTPAGELFF; CDR3 DNA: TGCGCCAGCAGTACGGGAACCCCGGCCGGGGAGCTGTTTTTT
D gene: TRBD2; V gene: TRBV19; J gene: TRBJ2-5; clone size: -; CDR3 protein: CASSTSGKETQYF; CDR3 DNA: TGTGCCAGTAGTACTAGCGGGAAAGAGACCCAGTACTTC
D gene: -; V gene: TRBV5-8; J gene: TRBJ1-5; clone size: -; CDR3 protein: CASSLERADQPQHF; CDR3 DNA: TGTGCCAGCAGCTTGGAGAGGGCCGATCAGCCCCAGCATTTT
D gene: -; V gene: TRBV29-1; J gene: TRBJ1-1; clone size: -; CDR3 protein: CSVNRVNTEAFF; CDR3 DNA: TGCAGCGTGAACAGGGTGAACACTGAAGCTTTCTTT
D gene: -; V gene: TRBV15; J gene: TRBJ2-3; clone size: -; CDR3 protein: CATSRDRRDTQYF; CDR3 DNA: TGTGCCACCAGCAGAGATAGGAGGGATACGCAGTATTTT
D gene: -; V gene: TRBV19; J gene: TRBJ1-5; clone size: -; CDR3 protein: CASTITGGNQPQHF; CDR3 DNA: TGTGCCAGTACCATAACGGGGGGCAATCAGCCCCAGCATTTT
D gene: TRBD2; V gene: TRBV19; J gene: TRBJ2-1; clone size: -; CDR3 protein: CASSIDELAGVSYNEQFF; CDR3 DNA: TGTGCCAGTAGTATAGATGAACTAGCGGGAGTATCCTACAATGAGCAGTTCTTC
D gene: TRBD2; V gene: TRBV9; J gene: TRBJ2-1; clone size: -; CDR3 protein: CASSETSPLAGVSHEQFF; CDR3 DNA: TGTGCCAGCAGCGAGACCTCCCCACTAGCGGGAGTTAGCCATGAGCAGTTCTTC
D gene: -; V gene: TRBV5-4; J gene: TRBJ2-3; clone size: -; CDR3 protein: CASSLVQGTDTQYF; CDR3 DNA: TGTGCCAGCAGCCTAGTGCAGGGCACAGATACGCAGTATTTT
D gene: -; V gene: TRBV18; J gene: TRBJ2-1; clone size: -; CDR3 protein: CASSPRGDEQFF; CDR3 DNA: TGTGCCAGCTCACCAAGGGGAGATGAGCAGTTCTTC
D gene: -; V gene: TRBV6-1; J gene: TRBJ2-7; clone size: -; CDR3 protein: CASSDFWRYEQYF; CDR3 DNA: TGTGCCAGCAGTGATTTTTGGAGATACGAGCAGTACTTC
D gene: -; V gene: TRBV19; J gene: TRBJ1-4; clone size: -; CDR3 protein: CASSNSQTTNEKLFF; CDR3 DNA: TGTGCCAGTAGTAACAGCCAAACAACTAATGAAAAACTGTTTTTT
D gene: TRBD2; V gene: TRBV5-1; J gene: TRBJ2-1; clone size: -; CDR3 protein: CASSWGLADDLYNEQFF; CDR3 DNA: TGCGCCAGCAGCTGGGGACTAGCCGACGACTTATACAATGAGCAGTTCTTC
D gene: -; V gene: TRBV28; J gene: TRBJ1-1; clone size: -; CDR3 protein: CASSTTGLNTEAFF; CDR3 DNA: TGTGCCAGCAGTACTACAGGTTTGAACACTGAAGCTTTCTTT
D gene: -; V gene: TRBV2; J gene: TRBJ1-4; clone size: -; CDR3 protein: CASRFTATNEKLFF; CDR3 DNA: TGTGCCAGCAGGTTCACTGCAACTAATGAAAAACTGTTTTTT
D gene: -; V gene: TRBV28; J gene: TRBJ2-5; clone size: -; CDR3 protein: CASSFARGKETQYF; CDR3 DNA: TGTGCCAGCAGTTTCGCCAGGGGTAAAGAGACCCAGTACTTC
D gene: -; V gene: TRBV7-2; J gene: TRBJ1-1; clone size: -; CDR3 protein: CASSLARGLNTEAFF; CDR3 DNA: TGTGCCAGCAGCTTAGCTAGAGGGCTGAACACTGAAGCTTTCTTT
D gene: TRBD1; V gene: TRBV7-9; J gene: TRBJ1-1; clone size: -; CDR3 protein: CASIRTGVGTEAFF; CDR3 DNA: TGTGCCAGCATCCGGACAGGGGTAGGCACTGAAGCTTTCTTT
D gene: -; V gene: TRBV7-8; J gene: TRBJ2-3; clone size: -; CDR3 protein: CASSLEYTQYF; CDR3 DNA: TGTGCCAGCAGCTTAGAATATACGCAGTATTTT
D gene: TRBD1; V gene: TRBV5-1; J gene: TRBJ2-1; clone size: once; CDR3 protein: CASSERTGAYNEQFF; CDR3 DNA: TGCGCCAGCAGCGAACGGACAGGGGCCTACAATGAGCAGTTCTTC
D gene: TRBD1; V gene: TRBV12-5; J gene: TRBJ1-1; clone size: -; CDR3 protein: CASGLHPGQGALSNTEAFF; CDR3 DNA: TGTGCTAGTGGTTTACATCCTGGACAGGGGGCATTGAGTAACACTGAAGCTTTCTTT
D gene: -; V gene: TRBV28; J gene: TRBJ2-7; clone size: -; CDR3 protein: CASSVGREHEQYF; CDR3 DNA: TGTGCCAGCAGTGTCGGGCGGGAACACGAGCAGTACTTC
D gene: -; V gene: TRBV6-1; J gene: TRBJ2-1; clone size: -; CDR3 protein: CASSEMWNNEQFF; CDR3 DNA: TGTGCCAGCAGTGAAATGTGGAACAATGAGCAGTTCTTC
D gene: -; V gene: TRBV6-5; J gene: TRBJ1-2; clone size: -; CDR3 protein: CASRPGLDPNGYTF; CDR3 DNA: TGTGCCAGCAGACCCGGACTTGACCCCAATGGCTACACCTTC
D gene: TRBD2; V gene: TRBV7-9; J gene: TRBJ2-1; clone size: -; CDR3 protein: CASSLTLRLAADNEQFF; CDR3 DNA: TGTGCCAGCAGCTTAACCCTAAGACTAGCGGCAGACAATGAGCAGTTCTTC
D gene: TRBD1; V gene: TRBV19; J gene: TRBJ1-4; clone size: once; CDR3 protein: CASSPRTGEHEKLFF; CDR3 DNA: TGTGCCAGTAGTCCTCGGACAGGGGAACACGAAAAACTGTTTTTT
D gene: TRBD1; V gene: TRBV19; J gene: TRBJ2-3; clone size: -; CDR3 protein: CASSGQGAYTDTQYF; CDR3 DNA: TGTGCCAGTAGTGGACAGGGGGCCTACACAGATACGCAGTATTTT
D gene: -; V gene: TRBV5-5; J gene: TRBJ1-1; clone size: -; CDR3 protein: CASSWRPGTEAFF; CDR3 DNA: TGTGCCAGCAGCTGGAGACCAGGCACTGAAGCTTTCTTT
D gene: TRBD1; V gene: TRBV6-9; J gene: TRBJ2-7; clone size: -; CDR3 protein: CASKTGGSSYEQYF; CDR3 DNA: TGTGCCAGCAAAACAGGGGGTAGCTCCTACGAGCAGTACTTC
D gene: TRBD2; V gene: TRBV7-9; J gene: TRBJ2-7; clone size: -; CDR3 protein: CASSFHIPSGGYHEQYF; CDR3 DNA: TGTGCCAGCAGCTTCCACATTCCTAGCGGAGGGTACCACGAGCAGTACTTC
D gene: TRBD2; V gene: TRBV28; J gene: TRBJ2-3; clone size: -; CDR3 protein: CASSLGSGRALSTDTQYF; CDR3 DNA: TGTGCCAGCAGTTTAGGTAGCGGGAGGGCCCTGAGCACAGATACGCAGTATTTT
D gene: TRBD1; V gene: TRBV27; J gene: TRBJ1-5; clone size: -; CDR3 protein: CASSLGRGPRSNQPQHF; CDR3 DNA: TGTGCCAGCAGTTTGGGGAGGGGGCCGCGGAGCAATCAGCCCCAGCATTTT
D gene: TRBD2; V gene: TRBV11-2; J gene: TRBJ2-1; clone size: -; CDR3 protein: CASSLVPSGISGNEQFF; CDR3 DNA: TGTGCCAGCAGCTTAGTACCTAGCGGGATTTCGGGCAATGAGCAGTTCTTC
D gene: -; V gene: TRBV28; J gene: TRBJ1-1; clone size: -; CDR3 protein: CASRRVGTEAFF; CDR3 DNA: TGTGCCAGCAGACGAGTGGGCACTGAAGCTTTCTTT
D gene: TRBD1; V gene: TRBV2; J gene: TRBJ2-3; clone size: -; CDR3 protein: CATGQVLTDTQYF; CDR3 DNA: TGTGCCACCGGACAGGTTCTCACAGATACGCAGTATTTT
D gene: TRBD2; V gene: TRBV27; J gene: TRBJ2-7; clone size: -; CDR3 protein: CASSPTAGEHEQYF; CDR3 DNA: TGTGCCAGCAGTCCTACAGCGGGAGAGCACGAGCAGTACTTC
D gene: -; V gene: TRBV4-2; J gene: TRBJ2-1; clone size: -; CDR3 protein: CASSQELADYNEQFF; CDR3 DNA: TGTGCCAGCAGCCAAGAGTTAGCTGACTACAATGAGCAGTTCTTC
D gene: TRBD1; V gene: TRBV10-3; J gene: TRBJ2-3; clone size: -; CDR3 protein: CAISGGTATSTDTQYF; CDR3 DNA: TGTGCCATCAGTGGGGGGACAGCGACTAGCACAGATACGCAGTATTTT
D gene: -; V gene: TRBV7-3; J gene: TRBJ2-7; clone size: -; CDR3 protein: CASRRLASYEQYF; CDR3 DNA: TGTGCCAGCAGAAGACTGGCATCCTACGAGCAGTACTTC
D gene: -; V gene: TRBV27; J gene: TRBJ1-5; clone size: -; CDR3 protein: CASSSLQGSRPQHF; CDR3 DNA: TGTGCCAGCAGTTCATTACAGGGAAGTAGGCCCCAGCATTTT
D gene: TRBD2; V gene: TRBV14; J gene: TRBJ2-1; clone size: -; CDR3 protein: CASSQPSGNYNEQFF; CDR3 DNA: TGTGCCAGCAGCCAACCTAGCGGAAACTACAATGAGCAGTTCTTC
D gene: -; V gene: TRBV6-1; J gene: TRBJ2-7; clone size: -; CDR3 protein: CASSERNWYEQYF; CDR3 DNA: TGTGCCAGCAGTGAAAGGAATTGGTACGAGCAGTACTTC
D gene: -; V gene: TRBV19; J gene: TRBJ1-5; clone size: -; CDR3 protein: CASSIRPRQPQHF; CDR3 DNA: TGTGCCAGTAGTATTAGGCCGAGGCAGCCCCAGCATTTT